The TCR beta chain under discussion was sequenced for a study of cytomegalovirus exposure and HLA in healthy donors. Study observations and caveats: In the analysis, some V segments, TRBV6-2 and TRBV6-3 included, were excluded as indistinguishable. The authors assumed roughly uniform sequencing depth across donors for presence/absence analyses. TCR beta chain V- and J-gene trimming was linked, in a later analysis, to a missense variant in DCLRE1C. The listing of 160 or so TCR beta chains classed them as cytomegalovirus-associated.

Primers included in the PCR were 60 Vbeta and 13 Jbeta primers. Data came from immunoSEQ multiplex PCR; TCRdb stores just in-frame clones and leaves some out. The sample has about 220,000 clones, 75% to 90% seen once. On this clone itself: Its cognate antigen is unknown.

After removal of 3 bases from V and 3 bases from J, the junction contained 5 bases not matched to a gene. The CDR3 length is 14 residues. CDR1 SGHNT and CDR2 YYREEE come from the germline V gene (reference sequence). The chain carries TRBV5-4 and TRBJ1-2, with 7 bases identical to TRBD1. Source material: PBMCs. The sequence was collected from a boy younger than 10 in good health and CMV-seronegative. The CDR3 region is CASSSTGLDYGYTF. CDR3 coding DNA: TGTGCCAGCAGCTCGACAGGGTTGGACTATGGCTACACCTTC. The whole variable domain, filled in from reference TRBV5-4 and TRBJ1-2, reads ETGVTQSPTHLIKTRGQQVTLRCSSQSGHNTVSWYQQALGQGPQFIFQYYREEENGRGNFPPRFSGLQFPNYSSELNVNALELDDSALYLCASSSTGLDYGYTFGSGTRLTVV.